This passage covers 10 T cell receptor beta chains from one sample sequenced in a study of blood T cell repertoires in COVID-19. The data were produced by immunoSEQ multiplex PCR, yet TCRdb's version contains in-frame clones alone and is incomplete. The profile covers roughly 170,000 clones, with 85% to 90% appearing a single time and more than 20% taken by the ten largest. Material for sequencing was peripheral blood. The receptors come from a man between 65 and 80 years old with active or convalescent COVID-19.

Here the CDR3 reads CASSPTTPFDEQYF. In nucleotides, the CDR3 is TGTGCCAGCTCACCGACTACACCCTTCGACGAGCAGTACTTC. The chain has TRBV18 and TRBJ2-7, with D tentatively TRBD2 (5 bases). The V and J ends lost 3 bases and 5 bases respectively, with 14 bases between them. This CDR3 has 14 residues. Germline V gene data show CDR1 as KGHSH and CDR2 as LQKENI.

V is TRBV28 and J is TRBJ1-3; D is ambiguous. Trimming left V 6 bases short and J 2 bases short, with 14 bases between. Germline CDR1 reads MDHEN; CDR2 reads SYDVKM. The CDR3 is 15 residues long. CDR3 protein: CASSTHTSPGNTIYF. CDR3 bases: TGTGCCAGCAGCACCCATACTTCCCCTGGAAACACCATATATTTT.

This clone showed up just once. The gene calls are TRBV21-1 and TRBJ1-4; the table's D call, TRBD1, has no DNA check behind it. TRBV21-1 is described as a pseudogene. This CDR3 contains 15 residues. The CDR3 sequence is CASSKGGPLGEKLFF. The CDR3 nucleotides are TGTGCCAGCAGCAAAGGGGGCCCGCTGGGTGAAAAACTGTTTTTT.

The chain has TRBV9 and TRBJ1-5; 7 bases line up with TRBD1. The germline gives CDR1 SGDLS, CDR2 YYNGEE. The CDR3 length is 15 residues. Trimming took 3 bases from V and 0 from J; bases not matched to a gene: 3. CDR3 amino acids: CASSAGQHSNQPQHF. The DNA for the CDR3 is TGTGCCAGCAGCGCGGGACAGCATAGCAATCAGCCCCAGCATTTT. Drawing the rest from reference TRBV9 and TRBJ1-5, the complete variable domain is DSGVTQTPKHLITATGQRVTLRCSPRSGDLSVYWYQQSLDQGLQFLIQYYNGEERAKGNILERFSAQQFPDLHSELNLSSLELGDSALYFCASSAGQHSNQPQHFGDGTRLSIL.

The genes are TRBV5-1 and TRBJ2-1; D is perhaps TRBD2 (6 bases). The CDR3 is made up of 16 amino acids. The germline V gene has CDR1 SGHRS and CDR2 YFSETQ. V lost 0 bases, J lost 2 bases, and 12 bases lay in between. In nucleotides, the CDR3 is TGCGCCAGCAGCTTGGATATTAGCGGACCCTACAATGAGCAGTTCTTC. Its translation is CASSLDISGPYNEQFF. Combining the CDR3 with reference TRBV5-1 and TRBJ2-1 gives the whole variable domain KAGVTQTPRYLIKTRGQQVTLSCSPISGHRSVSWYQQTPGQGLQFLFEYFSETQRNKGNFPGRFSGRQFSNSRSEMNVSTLELGDSALYLCASSLDISGPYNEQFFGPGTRLTVL.

The V call is TRBV25-1, the J call TRBJ2-6; no reliable D call. CDR1 is MGHDK and CDR2 is SYGVNS in the germline V gene. The CDR3 extends over 13 amino acids. Trimming pared 6 bases from V and 0 bases from J, leaving 3 bases between. In DNA form, the CDR3 reads TGTGCCAGCAGCGGCTCTGGGGCCAACGTCCTGACTTTC. Translating gives CASSGSGANVLTF.

This clone has a handful of counts. The chain links TRBV19 to TRBJ1-4; TRBD1 matches 11 bases. CDR3 length: 17 amino acids. Trimming took 5 bases from V and 0 from J; bases not matched to a gene: 5. The germline V gene encodes CDR1 LNHDA and CDR2 SQIVND (reference sequence). The CDR3 bases are TGTGCCAGTAGTCCCCGGGACAGGGGGGCAACTAATGAAAAACTGTTTTTT. This codes for CASSPRDRGATNEKLFF.

This clone has just one count. The J gene is TRBJ1-1, the V gene TRBV18; D unresolved. Trimming left V 2 bases short and J 8 bases short, with 9 bases between. Germline V gene sequence: CDR1 KGHSH, CDR2 LQKENI. The CDR3 consists of 12 residues. The CDR3 DNA reads TGTGCCAGCTCACCAGGACTTAGGGAAGCTTTCTTT. Protein product: CASSPGLREAFF.

This clone appeared a few times. The chain is built from TRBV29-1 and TRBJ2-3, with D maybe TRBD1 (6 bases). CDR1 and CDR2 from the germline V gene are SQVTM and ANQGSEA. V lost 8 bases to trimming and J lost 1 base, with 13 bases between them. This CDR3 region has 13 residues. The CDR3 is CSTDEGGTDTQYF. In nucleotides, the CDR3 is TGCAGCACTGACGAGGGGGGCACAGATACGCAGTATTTT.

The chain uses TRBV6-2 or TRBV6-3 and TRBJ1-5; weak D call: TRBD1 (5 bases). Trimming shortened V by 0 bases and J by 3 bases, and 12 bases separated the two germline ends. The V gene's germline CDR1 is MNHEY and CDR2 SVGEGT. This CDR3 is 16 amino acids long. Here the CDR3 DNA reads TGTGCCAGCAGTTACTCGGCAGGGTGGGCCAATCAGCCCCAGCATTTT. Translated, it gives CASSYSAGWANQPQHF.